This is a list of T cell receptor beta chains from one sample in a study of CD4 T cells in relation to SARS-CoV-2 and coronaviruses. No cognate antigen is known for these TCRs. The repertoire was sequenced with immunoSEQ multiplex PCR; TCRdb's copy has only in-frame clones and lacks some. This table holds about 21,000 clones, roughly 69% found once. Sequencing was done on a sample of CD4+ T cells from PBMCs, cultured in vitro. All receptors come from a human donor in good health. Each CDR3 is given with its conserved first and last residue. A D gene is named only where the DNA matches it firmly. Some rows mark clone size as missing; the rest say once, few, many or name a class of expanded clone.

. | TRBJ1-3 | 15 | TRBD1 | TRBV5-4 | TGTGCCAGCAGCATCGGGACAGGGGCCGGAAACACCATATATTTT | CASSIGTGAGNTIYF
. | TRBJ2-7 | 14 | . | TRBV7-3 | TGTGCCAGCAGCTTAAACTCCAGGGGCTCCGAGCAGTACTTC | CASSLNSRGSEQYF
. | TRBJ1-1 | 13 | . | TRBV6-6 | TGTGCCAGCAGTTACGTGTCCAACACTGAAGCTTTCTTT | CASSYVSNTEAFF
once | TRBJ2-7 | 14 | TRBD1 | TRBV6-5 | TGTGCCAGCAGTAAGGGGGCGGACACTTACGAGCAGTACTTC | CASSKGADTYEQYF
. | TRBJ2-3 | 16 | TRBD2 | TRBV5-1 | TGCGCCAGCAGCATGAGTGGTAGCGGGAACACAGATACGCAGTATTTT | CASSMSGSGNTDTQYF
few | TRBJ2-2 | 14 | . | TRBV5-1 | TGCGCCAGCAGCACGGGTGGGAACACCGGGGAGCTGTTTTTT | CASSTGGNTGELFF
. | TRBJ2-5 | 8 | . | TRBV10-1 | TGCGCCAGCAGAGCCTGGGACTTC | CASRAWDF
. | TRBJ2-7 | 14 | TRBD1 | TRBV18 | TGTGCCAGCTCACCGGGTTTACAGGGGGGCGAGCAGTACTTC | CASSPGLQGGEQYF
. | TRBJ2-7 | 15 | . | TRBV3-1/TRBV3-2 | TGTGCCAGCAGCCAGGAGGGGACGGGGATCCACGAGCAGTACTTC | CASSQEGTGIHEQYF
. | TRBJ2-1 | 17 | . | TRBV9 | TGTGCCAGCAGCGTAGCCCCAGCGGGTGGCCTATACAATGAGCAGTTCTTC | CASSVAPAGGLYNEQFF
few | TRBJ1-6 | 15 | . | TRBV5-1 | TGCGCCAGCAGCTGGAGGGCTGGTCAAGGGGAGCCCCTCCACTTT | CASSWRAGQGEPLHF
. | TRBJ2-3 | 13 | . | TRBV5-6 | TGTGCCAGCAGCTTGAACGAGATCGATACGCAGTATTTT | CASSLNEIDTQYF
. | TRBJ1-1 | 14 | . | TRBV6-5 | TGTGCCAGCAGTTACGGGGGCACGAACACTGAAGCTTTCTTT | CASSYGGTNTEAFF
. | TRBJ2-3 | 14 | TRBD2 | TRBV2 | TGTGCCAGCAGAGGGACTAGTACGACAGATACGCAGTATTTT | CASRGTSTTDTQYF
. | TRBJ1-2 | 14 | TRBD1 | TRBV3-1/TRBV3-2 | TGTGCCAGCAGCCACACGACAGGGGAAGAAGGCTACACCTTC | CASSHTTGEEGYTF
. | TRBJ2-7 | 13 | . | TRBV7-8 | TGTGCCAGCAGCTTAGACCGGAACTACGAGCAGTACTTC | CASSLDRNYEQYF
. | TRBJ1-1 | 12 | . | TRBV18 | TGTGCCAGCTCACCGGGCCGGTCTGAAGCTTTCTTT | CASSPGRSEAFF
. | TRBJ1-5 | 14 | TRBD1 | TRBV19 | TGTGCCAGTAGACTGACAGGGTCGGTTCAGCCCCAGCATTTT | CASRLTGSVQPQHF
. | TRBJ1-5 | 14 | . | TRBV4-2 | TGTGCCAGCAGCCCTGACAGGATTAATCAGCCCCAGCATTTT | CASSPDRINQPQHF
. | TRBJ2-7 | 13 | . | TRBV29-1 | TGCAGCGTGAACCGGGACGAAGACTACGAGCAGTACTTC | CSVNRDEDYEQYF
. | TRBJ2-1 | 15 | TRBD2 | TRBV6-4 | TGTGCCAGCAGTGACGAGCGGGGGGTCGGGAATGAGCAGTTCTTC | CASSDERGVGNEQFF
. | TRBJ1-5 | 17 | TRBD1 | TRBV5-8 | TGTGCCAGCAGCTTATTGACAGGGGCCCTAATGAATCAGCCCCAGCATTTT | CASSLLTGALMNQPQHF
. | TRBJ2-4 | 13 | . | TRBV12-3/TRBV12-4 | TGTGCCAGCAGTTTTGGGGGGAAAAACATTCAGTACTTC | CASSFGGKNIQYF
few | TRBJ2-1 | 16 | TRBD2 | TRBV7-9 | TGTGCCAGCAGCCCCAGGACTAGCGGGATCTACAATGAGCAGTTCTTC | CASSPRTSGIYNEQFF
. | TRBJ2-2 | 18 | . | TRBV5-1 | TGCGCCAGCAGTGCACGGTCCCCTAGCGCCGAGAACACCGGGGAGCTGTTTTTT | CASSARSPSAENTGELFF
once | TRBJ2-4 | 13 | TRBD1 | TRBV10-2 | TGCGCCAGCAGTACGGACAGGAAAAACATTCAGTACTTC | CASSTDRKNIQYF
. | TRBJ2-6 | 15 | . | TRBV5-1 | TGCGCCAGCAGCTTGGGAGGGGCTGGGGCCAACGTCCTGACTTTC | CASSLGGAGANVLTF
. | TRBJ2-7 | 14 | . | TRBV10-1 | TGCGCCAGCAGTGGGGGCGCGATCAGAAACGAGCAGTACTTC | CASSGGAIRNEQYF
. | TRBJ2-1 | 16 | . | TRBV2 | TGTGCCAGCAGTGAAGGCCCAGGCGCCTCCTACAATGAGCAGTTCTTC | CASSEGPGASYNEQFF
. | TRBJ1-4 | 13 | . | TRBV25-1 | TGTGCCAGCACTCCAGGGGCTAGTGAAAAACTGTTTTTT | CASTPGASEKLFF
few | TRBJ2-1 | 13 | . | TRBV4-1 | TGCGCCAGCAGTAGGGCGGGCTACAATGAGCAGTTCTTC | CASSRAGYNEQFF
. | TRBJ1-1 | 13 | . | TRBV5-4 | TGTGCCAGCAGCCCCCCCGGGAACACTGAAGCTTTCTTT | CASSPPGNTEAFF
. | TRBJ1-2 | 15 | . | TRBV28 | TGTGCCAGCACCCCATACGTCAGGGGACTTTGGGGCTACACCTTC | CASTPYVRGLWGYTF
. | TRBJ1-2 | 13 | . | TRBV7-3 | TGTGCCAGCAGCTGGGGCCCTTCGGGTGGCTACACCTTC | CASSWGPSGGYTF
. | TRBJ1-2 | 12 | . | TRBV28 | TGTGCCAGCAGTTCCTCACGATATGGCTACACCTTC | CASSSSRYGYTF
. | TRBJ1-4 | 15 | TRBD1 | TRBV10-3 | TGTGCCATCAGTGAGAGACAGGGGGCAAATGAAAAACTGTTTTTT | CAISERQGANEKLFF
. | TRBJ2-6 | 16 | TRBD1 | TRBV29-1 | TGCAGCGTTCTCGACAGGGTCCCCTCTGGGGCCAACGTCCTGACTTTC | CSVLDRVPSGANVLTF
. | TRBJ1-5 | 15 | . | TRBV2 | TGTGCCAGCAGAACGACAGGAAATAGCAATCAGCCCCAGCATTTT | CASRTTGNSNQPQHF
. | TRBJ2-7 | 14 | TRBD2 | TRBV28 | TGTGCCAGCAACCGACTAGCGGGACCCTACGAGCAGTACTTC | CASNRLAGPYEQYF
. | TRBJ2-5 | 16 | . | TRBV7-2 | TGTGCCAGCAGCTTAGAGTGGCGCAGGGGTAGGGAGACCCAGTACTTC | CASSLEWRRGRETQYF
. | TRBJ1-1 | 13 | . | TRBV6-5 | TGTGCCAGCAGTTACTCGCAGAACACTGAAGCTTTCTTT | CASSYSQNTEAFF
large | TRBJ1-1 | 16 | TRBD1 | TRBV6-5 | TGTGCCAGCAGTTACGGTTATGGGACAGGGGGCACTGAAGCTTTCTTT | CASSYGYGTGGTEAFF